The 19 T cell receptor beta chains below all came from one sample that was sequenced in a study of CD8 T cells in ankylosing spondylitis. TCRdb redid the calling of the 5' RACE reads with MiXCR, one entry per CDR3 protein. The data contain a few hundred thousand distinct CDR3 sequences, about 20% of them singletons. Sequenced sample: blood, either unsorted or a sorted T cell fraction (not recorded which). Every receptor here comes from a male donor with ankylosing spondylitis or in good health (not recorded which).

This clonotype was recorded a few times. V usage is TRBV9 and J usage is TRBJ2-5, with 7 bases identical to TRBD2. The germline V gene encodes CDR1 SGDLS and CDR2 YYNGEE. Trimming removed 0 bases from V and 1 base from J; junction bases left unmatched: 6. This CDR3 contains 16 residues. CDR3 DNA sequence: TGTGCCAGCAGCGTAGAGGGCGGGACTACCCAAGAGACCCAGTACTTC. This gives the protein CASSVEGGTTQETQYF.

The genes are TRBV11-2 and TRBJ2-1; 7 bases line up with TRBD1. Trimming at V came to 5 bases and at J to 8 bases, leaving 6 bases not matched to a gene. Germline values: CDR1 SGHAT, CDR2 FQNNGV. The CDR3 is made up of 13 amino acids. The CDR3 bases are TGTGCCAGCAGCGGGGACAGTTCGCATGAGCAGTTCTTC. This translates into CASSGDSSHEQFF.

This clonotype appeared a few times. The chain uses TRBV27 and TRBJ2-3; D is unresolved. The length of the CDR3 is 14 residues. With 5 bases removed from V and 2 bases from J, the gap between germline ends came to 11 bases. The germline V gene encodes CDR1 MNHEY and CDR2 SMNVEV (reference sequence). The CDR3, as DNA: TGTGCCAGCAGTCCCTACGTTCCCACAGATACGCAGTATTTT. Translation: CASSPYVPTDTQYF.

This chain uses TRBV9 with TRBJ2-2; D ambiguous. Trimming cost V 4 bases and J 6 bases, with 16 bases left between them. CDR3 length: 15 residues. Germline CDR1 and CDR2: SGDLS and YYNGEE. The CDR3 DNA reads TGTGCCAGCAGCCCTGACCTAGATTCGGCCGGGGAGCTGTTTTTT. Translating gives CASSPDLDSAGELFF.

The chain employs TRBV5-1 and TRBJ2-1; 9 bases are shared with TRBD2. CDR3 length: 16 amino acids. The V segment lost 7 bases and the J segment 5 bases; nucleotides outside the gene matches: 13. Looked up from germline, CDR1 is SGHRS and CDR2 is YFSETQ. This chain's CDR3 is CASCYAAGGEDNEQFF. The DNA for the CDR3 is TGCGCCAGCTGCTATGCCGCGGGGGGGGAGGACAATGAGCAGTTCTTC.

The chain couples TRBV15 to TRBJ2-7, with D perhaps matching TRBD1 (5 bases). This CDR3 has 15 residues. Trimming took 1 base from V and 5 from J, leaving 15 bases between them. Germline CDR1 reads LNHNV; CDR2 reads YYDKDF (reference sequence). The CDR3 loop is CATSRGGREQDEQYF. CDR3 bases: TGTGCCACCAGCAGAGGGGGCAGGGAACAGGACGAGCAGTACTTC.

The genes are TRBV12-3 or TRBV12-4 and TRBJ2-7; D might be TRBD1 (6 bases). Trimming took 5 bases from V and 3 from J, leaving 11 bases between them. This CDR3 has 13 residues. CDR3 residues: CASSHSQGYEQYF. In DNA, the CDR3 is TGTGCCAGCAGTCACTCACAGGGCTACGAGCAGTACTTC.

This chain joins TRBV20-1 and TRBJ1-2; 8 bases map to TRBD1. J gave up 6 bases and V 6 bases, and 12 bases lay outside the gene matches. This CDR3 contains 14 residues. The germline CDR1 and CDR2 sequences are DFQATT and SNEGSKA (reference sequence). CDR3 nucleotide sequence: TGCAGTGCCCCACCTGCAGGGGGCCTGAATGGCTACACCTTC. This sequence encodes CSAPPAGGLNGYTF.

This clonotype was seen a few times. The chain joins TRBV6-5 to TRBJ2-1; TRBD1 matches 7 bases. Per germline, CDR1 MNHEY and CDR2 SVGAGI. The CDR3 totals 12 residues. Losses at the gene ends were 6 bases for V and 9 bases for J; bases not matched to a gene: 5. The CDR3 sequence is CASSTGAGEQFF. CDR3 nucleotide sequence: TGTGCCAGCAGCACAGGGGCGGGTGAGCAGTTCTTC.

The rearrangement links TRBV2 to TRBJ2-7; 10 bases are a match to TRBD2. Per the germline V gene, CDR1 is SNHLY and CDR2 is FYNNEI. V was clipped by 7 bases and J by 3 bases; unmatched bases: 12. This CDR3 region has 16 residues. This CDR3 reads CASTVLLAGGRYEQYF. CDR3 in DNA: TGTGCCAGCACCGTACTTTTAGCGGGGGGCCGCTACGAGCAGTACTTC.

V is TRBV20-1 and J is TRBJ2-7; possible D gene TRBD2, 7 bases. V was cut by 5 bases and J by 5 bases, with 22 bases left in between. Germline lookup yields CDR1 DFQATT and CDR2 SNEGSKA (reference sequence). The CDR3 spans 15 residues. The CDR3 DNA reads TGCAGTGCTCCCCCCTTCGGGACGGGGGGCAACGAGCAGTACTTC. Translating gives CSAPPFGTGGNEQYF.

The chain has TRBV4-1 and TRBJ2-7; 8 bases agree with TRBD2. CDR1 is MGHRA, CDR2 YSYEKL, per germline. The CDR3 runs to 15 residues. Losses at the gene ends were 0 bases for V and 6 bases for J; bases not matched to a gene: 7. For the CDR3, the DNA is TGCGCCAGCAGCCAAGAGGTTAGCGGGGTCCGCGAGCAGTACTTC. Protein: CASSQEVSGVREQYF.

The table lists this clonotype with a few counts. V usage is TRBV2 and J usage is TRBJ1-1; tentatively, D is TRBD1 (6 bases). Trimming took off 11 bases at V and 0 bases at J, with 13 bases between the two ends. The germline CDR1 and CDR2 sequences are SNHLY and FYNNEI. CDR3 length equals 13 residues. The CDR3 sequence: CAVRTAMNTEAFF. CDR3 DNA sequence: TGTGCCGTAAGGACAGCCATGAACACTGAAGCTTTCTTT.

The chain links TRBV12-3 or TRBV12-4 to TRBJ2-5, with a weak D call TRBD2 (6 bases). This CDR3 is built from 13 residues. The V end lost 5 bases, the J end lost 4 bases, and 11 bases lay between the germline ends. The CDR3 nucleotides read TGTGCCAGCAGTGGACGGGACTCAGAGACCCAGTACTTC. This gives the protein CASSGRDSETQYF.

This clonotype has only a few counts. The chain recombines TRBV6-5 with TRBJ2-7, with D uncertain. The CDR3 totals 14 residues. Per the germline V gene, CDR1 is MNHEY and CDR2 is SVGAGI. V lost 4 bases to trimming and J lost 2 bases, with 12 bases between them. CDR3 residues: CASSLAELPYEQYF. CDR3 bases: TGTGCCAGCAGTTTGGCAGAGCTTCCCTACGAGCAGTACTTC.

This clonotype has only a few counts. V usage is TRBV20-1 and J usage is TRBJ2-7; unclear D gene. The CDR3 runs 15 residues. Germline CDR1 is DFQATT and CDR2 is SNEGSKA (reference sequence). V lost 5 bases to trimming and J lost 0 bases, with 17 bases between them. The CDR3 loop is CSASGLLEASYEQYF. CDR3 bases: TGCAGTGCTTCAGGCCTCTTAGAAGCCTCCTACGAGCAGTACTTC.

The V gene is TRBV6-1, the J gene TRBJ2-5; tentative D call: TRBD1 (6 bases). Germline values: CDR1 MNHNS, CDR2 SASEGT. With 2 bases removed from V and 4 bases from J, the gap between germline ends came to 17 bases. The CDR3 consists of 16 residues. CDR3 nucleotide sequence: TGTGCCAGCAGTGAAACCCCCCCCCAGGGGAGAGAGACCCAGTACTTC. It codes for CASSETPPQGRETQYF.

The J gene is TRBJ2-1, the V gene TRBV19; TRBD2 matches 8 bases. This CDR3 region has 13 residues. V shed 9 bases, J shed 8 bases, and the junction held 9 bases outside the gene matches. Germline V gene sequence: CDR1 LNHDA, CDR2 SQIVND (reference sequence). CDR3: CASLGGAVYEQFF. The CDR3 nucleotides read TGTGCCAGCCTCGGGGGGGCCGTATATGAGCAGTTCTTC.

This clonotype was seen only a few times. The chain combines TRBV20-1 with TRBJ2-1, with 10 bases lining up with TRBD2. CDR3 size: 14 residues. Unmatched junction bases numbered 11, after V lost 6 bases and J lost 9 bases. CDR1 and CDR2 (germline): DFQATT, SNEGSKA (reference sequence). CDR3 residues: CSADEAGGRFEQFF. DNA of the CDR3: TGCAGTGCAGATGAAGCGGGGGGGCGATTTGAGCAGTTCTTC.